This is a list of T cell receptor beta chains from one sample in a study of tumor and adjacent non-tumor tissue in lung cancer. Each CDR3 protein gets one entry after TCRdb re-called the multiplex PCR reads with MiXCR. The sample has under 85,000 distinct CDR3 sequences; over 60% are singletons. The material sequenced was distant non-tumor lung tissue. The receptors were gathered from a man between 65 and 85 years old with non-small cell lung cancer. The CDR3 runs from the conserved cysteine through the conserved F or W. A D gene is named only where the DNA matches it firmly. Rows give clone size only sometimes, using once, few, many, or a class for an expanded clone.

d_gene	abundance	v_gene	j_gene	CDR3aa	CDR3nt
TRBD1	-	TRBV6-2/TRBV6-3	TRBJ2-7	CVSKIDRVFGEQYF	TGTGTCAGCAAGATAGACAGGGTCTTTGGCGAACAGTACTTC
-	-	TRBV11-3	TRBJ2-3	CASTLRQVSTDSQYF	TGTGCCAGCACCCTTCGGCAAGTAAGCACAGATTCGCAGTATTTT
-	many	TRBV10-3	TRBJ2-1	CAISEYRDSYNEQFF	TGTGCCATCAGTGAGTACCGGGACTCCTACAATGAGCAGTTCTTC
-	once	TRBV13	TRBJ2-3	CASEGGGINTQYF	TGTGCCAGCGAGGGCGGAGGCATAAATACGCAGTATTTT
TRBD2	few	TRBV6-1	TRBJ2-5	CASSEWVTGGGGETQYF	TGTGCCAGCAGTGAATGGGTCACAGGCGGGGGTGGAGAGACCCAATACTTC
-	-	TRBV12-3/TRBV12-4	TRBJ2-7	CASSSYETGRNTYEQYF	TGTGCCAGCAGCTCATATGAGACAGGGAGGAATACCTACGAGCAGTACTTC
-	-	TRBV11-2	TRBJ1-1	CASSLWGAGEAFF	TGTGCCAGTAGCTTATGGGGGGCTGGTGAAGCTTTCTTT
-	-	TRBV6-1	TRBJ2-3	CASGESIFTQYF	TGTGCCAGCGGTGAATCCATTTTTACGCAATATTTT
TRBD1	once	TRBV6-2/TRBV6-3	TRBJ1-1	CASSRKRQGTKAFF	TGTGCCAGCAGTCGGAAGAGACAGGGTACTAAAGCCTTCTTT
TRBD1	many	TRBV4-2	TRBJ1-6	CASSQEPGQGLSRSPLHF	TGTGCCAGCAGCCAAGAACCGGGACAGGGGTTGTCACGCTCACCCCTCCACTTT
-	-	TRBV6-2/TRBV6-3	TRBJ2-1	CTSSPKVGNLWNEKFF	TGTACCAGCAGTCCAAAAGTTGGGAATTTGTGGAATGAGAAGTTCTTC
-	many	TRBV14	TRBJ1-2	CASSQELIFPDITF	TGTGCCAGCAGCCAAGAGTTAATTTTTCCGGACATAACCTTC
TRBD1	-	TRBV6-1	TRBJ1-2	CPSIARDRNGGGYTF	TGTCCCAGCATCGCCCGGGACAGGAACGGTGGTGGCTACACCTTC
-	few	TRBV28	TRBJ1-1	CASSLLSLNTEAFF	TGTGCCAGCAGTTTACTCAGTCTGAACACTGAAGCTTTCTTT
-	-	TRBV29-1	TRBJ2-1	CSVEVWSSAYNEQFF	TGCAGCGTTGAAGTGTGGAGCTCCGCCTACAATGAGCAGTTCTTC
-	-	TRBV2	TRBJ2-4	CVTSILEGAKNIQYF	TGTGTCACCTCCATATTAGAGGGAGCCAAAAACATTCAGTACTTC
TRBD1	-	TRBV14	TRBJ2-2	CASSRDRVTTGELFF	TGTGCCAGCAGCCGGGACAGGGTGACCACCGGGGAGCTGTTTTTT
-	-	TRBV12-3/TRBV12-4	TRBJ2-3	CVSTIKDTHYF	TGTGTCAGCACTATTAAAGATACGCACTATTTT
-	-	TRBV7-9	TRBJ2-5	CASRPGEEKAQHF	TGTGCCAGCAGGCCAGGGGAGGAAAAGGCCCAGCACTTC
-	-	TRBV6-5	TRBJ1-1	CASSPLNRMNTEVFF	TGTGCCAGCAGCCCTCTTAACAGGATGAACACTGAGGTTTTCTTT
-	-	TRBV6-2/TRBV6-3	TRBJ2-1	CESSPRGGTEQFF	TGTGAAAGCAGCCCACGAGGCGGTACTGAGCAGTTCTTC
-	-	TRBV20-1	TRBJ2-1	CSTEPPWYNEQFF	TGCAGTACCGAGCCTCCGTGGTACAATGAACAGTTCTTC
-	once	TRBV11-2	TRBJ2-1	CSSSPQGQYNEQLF	TGTTCCAGCAGCCCCCAAGGGCAGTACAATGAGCAGTTGTTC
-	-	TRBV10-3	TRBJ2-7	CAISGLEGAWDPPYEQYF	TGTGCCATCAGTGGCTTGGAGGGAGCATGGGATCCACCTTACGAGCAGTACTTC
-	-	TRBV10-2	TRBJ1-2	CASRESRDQSDGYTF	TGCGCCAGCAGAGAGTCGAGGGATCAGAGCGATGGCTACACCTTC
-	-	TRBV5-6	TRBJ1-6	CASSFGGSSYNPPLYF	TGTGCCAGCAGCTTCGGGGGTAGCTCCTATAATCCACCCCTCTACTTT
-	many	TRBV5-1	TRBJ2-7	CASRTGGHEQYF	TGCGCCAGCAGGACAGGCGGTCACGAGCAGTACTTC